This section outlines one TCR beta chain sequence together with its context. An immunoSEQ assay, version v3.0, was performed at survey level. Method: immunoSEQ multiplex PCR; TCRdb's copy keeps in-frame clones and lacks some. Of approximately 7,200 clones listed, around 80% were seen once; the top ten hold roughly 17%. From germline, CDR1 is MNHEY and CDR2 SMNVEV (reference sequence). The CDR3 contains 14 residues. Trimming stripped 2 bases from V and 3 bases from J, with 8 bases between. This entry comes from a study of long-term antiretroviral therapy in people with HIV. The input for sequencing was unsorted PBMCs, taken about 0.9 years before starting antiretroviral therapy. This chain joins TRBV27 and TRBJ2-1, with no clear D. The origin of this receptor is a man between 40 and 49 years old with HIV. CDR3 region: CASSLGWNYNEQFF. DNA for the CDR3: TGTGCCAGCAGTTTAGGGTGGAACTACAATGAGCAGTTCTTC.